The rows below give T cell receptor beta chains drawn from one sample of a study of neurological immune-mediated disorders. Using its own MiXCR run on the 5' RACE reads, TCRdb lists one record per CDR3 protein. The table lists tens of thousands of distinct CDR3 sequences, approximately 2.8% of them singletons. Sequencing was carried out using PBMCs. The receptor source for this set is a woman aged 25 to 39 with multiple sclerosis. CDR3s include the opening cysteine and the closing phenylalanine or tryptophan. The order of the fields is V gene, CDR3 length, clone size, J gene, D gene, CDR3 DNA, CDR3 protein. The D gene is left open where the match is weak. Clone size appears in some rows only: once, few, many, or a class for an expanded clone.

TRBV20-1,12,many,TRBJ2-1,TRBD1,TGCAGTGCTAGGACAGGGTCGCATGAGCAGTTCTTC,CSARTGSHEQFF
TRBV5-1,15,many,TRBJ2-5,.,TGCGCCAGCAGTTCACAACGGGGGGCCGAAGAGACCCAGTACTTC,CASSSQRGAEETQYF
TRBV10-3,13,many,TRBJ2-3,TRBD1,TGTGCCATCAGGAATGGGACAGGGGATACGCAGTATTTT,CAIRNGTGDTQYF
TRBV20-1,13,many,TRBJ2-4,TRBD2,TGCAGTGCTAGGACGGGACTAGAAAACATTCAGTACTTC,CSARTGLENIQYF
TRBV27,12,many,TRBJ2-3,.,TGTGCCAGCAGTGGAAACACAGATACGCAGTATTTT,CASSGNTDTQYF
TRBV11-2,16,many,TRBJ2-1,TRBD2,TGTGCCAGCAGCCCCACCAGGCTAGCGGGCCGCAATGAGCAGTTCTTC,CASSPTRLAGRNEQFF
TRBV29-1,12,many,TRBJ2-1,.,TGCAGCGTTGTCGACAGCTACAATGAGCAGTTCTTC,CSVVDSYNEQFF
TRBV3-1,17,many,TRBJ2-3,TRBD2,TGTGCCAGCAGCCGCGAGGGACTAGCGGGAGTGAGTCATACGCAGTATTTT,CASSREGLAGVSHTQYF
TRBV20-1,15,many,TRBJ1-1,.,TGCAGTGCTAGAGTAGGGGGGACTTCTAACACTGAAGCTTTCTTT,CSARVGGTSNTEAFF
TRBV7-2,13,many,TRBJ2-7,.,TGTGCCAGCAGCTTGCAGGGGACCTACGAGCAGTACTTC,CASSLQGTYEQYF
TRBV5-1,14,many,TRBJ2-5,TRBD1,TGCGCCAGCAGCTGGGACAGGGTCGGAGAGACCCAGTACTTC,CASSWDRVGETQYF
TRBV7-2,14,many,TRBJ2-2,.,TGTGCCCTAGGCCGGGATCGGGGCACCGGGGAGCTGTTTTTT,CALGRDRGTGELFF
TRBV7-8,14,many,TRBJ2-3,.,TGTGCCAGCAGCTTTTCCGGGAGTTCAGATACGCAGTATTTT,CASSFSGSSDTQYF
TRBV15,14,many,TRBJ2-1,TRBD2,TGTGCCACCAGCATCCAGCGGGAGGTAAATGAGCAGTTCTTC,CATSIQREVNEQFF
TRBV7-2,16,many,TRBJ2-7,TRBD2,TGTGCCAGCCACCGGGGGGCCCGGGAGCGGGAGTTTGTGCAGTACTTC,CASHRGAREREFVQYF
TRBV5-1,13,many,TRBJ1-4,.,TGCGCCAGCAGCTTGGGCCATAATGAAAAACTGTTTTTT,CASSLGHNEKLFF
TRBV7-8,14,many,TRBJ2-1,TRBD2,TGTGCCAGCACACTAGCGGGTGAAGTAAATGAGCAGTTCTTC,CASTLAGEVNEQFF
TRBV27,13,many,TRBJ1-6,TRBD1,TGTGCCAGCAGTATACAGGGGAACTCACCCCTCCACTTT,CASSIQGNSPLHF
TRBV20-1,15,many,TRBJ2-1,TRBD2,TGCAGTGCTAGAGAAAAACTAGCGTCCTACAATGAGCAGTTCTTC,CSAREKLASYNEQFF
TRBV20-1,15,many,TRBJ2-1,TRBD2,TGCAGTGCGCCGACTAGCGGGAGGACCTACAATGAGCAGTTCTTC,CSAPTSGRTYNEQFF
TRBV12-3/TRBV12-4,13,many,TRBJ1-1,.,TGTGCCAGCAGCGAACTTGGACAGCCTGAAGCTTTCTTT,CASSELGQPEAFF
TRBV5-4,14,few,TRBJ1-3,.,TGTGCCAGCAGCTTGGGAAACTCTGGAAACACCATATATTTT,CASSLGNSGNTIYF
TRBV6-5,18,many,TRBJ2-1,TRBD1,TGTGCCAGCAGTTACTCTCCGGGACAGGTGGGCTCCTACAATGAGCAGTTCTTC,CASSYSPGQVGSYNEQFF
TRBV7-2,15,many,TRBJ2-3,.,TGTGCCAGCAGCTCCCCGGGGATCCACACAGATACGCAGTATTTT,CASSSPGIHTDTQYF
TRBV3-1,15,many,TRBJ2-2,.,TGTGCCAGCAGCCAAGTACCAGGGGACACCGGGGAGCTGTTTTTT,CASSQVPGDTGELFF
TRBV29-1,13,.,TRBJ2-3,.,TGCAGCGTTTTAGCAGCCCATGGGGATACGCAGTATTTT,CSVLAAHGDTQYF
TRBV15,14,many,TRBJ2-7,TRBD1,TGTGCCATCGGAAGCACAGGGGTGGGCTACGAGCAGTACTTC,CAIGSTGVGYEQYF
TRBV4-3,16,many,TRBJ2-7,.,TGCGCCAGCAGCCAAGAGGTAGTCGCCAACTCCTACGAGCAGTACTTC,CASSQEVVANSYEQYF
TRBV20-1,14,many,TRBJ2-1,.,TGCAGTGCTAGATCCGGCAGGAACCACAATGAGCAGTTCTTC,CSARSGRNHNEQFF
TRBV12-3/TRBV12-4,13,many,TRBJ2-1,.,TGTGCCAGCGATGTGGTAGTTTCAGGTGAGCAGTTCTTC,CASDVVVSGEQFF
TRBV7-6,16,many,TRBJ2-4,.,TGTGCTCAACTGGGTATTGAAGCTCTAGCCAAAAACATTCAGTACTTC,CAQLGIEALAKNIQYF
TRBV7-2,15,many,TRBJ2-7,TRBD2,TGTGCCAGCAGCTTATACCCAGGGACTACCTACGAGCAGTACTTC,CASSLYPGTTYEQYF
TRBV5-1,17,many,TRBJ2-2,.,TGCGCCAGCAGCTTGGGACTTCACGGCCTGAACACCGGGGAGCTGTTTTTT,CASSLGLHGLNTGELFF
TRBV3-1,15,many,TRBJ2-1,.,TGTGCCAGCAGAACATCGTACGACACACACAATGAGCAGTTCTTC,CASRTSYDTHNEQFF
TRBV6-5,15,many,TRBJ2-3,.,TGTGCCAGCAGACCTTACGCCACTAGCACAGATACGCAGTATTTT,CASRPYATSTDTQYF
TRBV7-2,15,many,TRBJ2-5,TRBD1,TGTGCCAGCAGCATTAGAGGACAGGGAGTAGAGACCCAGTACTTC,CASSIRGQGVETQYF
TRBV9,12,many,TRBJ1-4,.,TGTGCCAGCAGCGTTGCCGGTGAAAAACTGTTTTTT,CASSVAGEKLFF
TRBV12-3/TRBV12-4,14,many,TRBJ2-1,.,TGTGCCAGCAGTTTCCGGAGGGTATACAATGAGCAGTTCTTC,CASSFRRVYNEQFF
TRBV2,12,many,TRBJ1-1,.,TGTGCCAGCGGGGGGATGAACACTGAAGCTTTCTTT,CASGGMNTEAFF
TRBV20-1,12,many,TRBJ1-1,.,TGCAGTGCGGAACAGGGTTTTACTGAAGCTTTCTTT,CSAEQGFTEAFF
TRBV6-6,15,.,TRBJ1-5,.,TGTGCCAGCAGTTACCTCGGGGCCCTCAATCAGCCCCAGCATTTT,CASSYLGALNQPQHF
TRBV10-2,12,few,TRBJ2-1,TRBD2,TGCGCCAGCAGTGAGTCTGTGCTAGCGGCGTTCTTC,CASSESVLAAFF
TRBV18,15,many,TRBJ2-7,TRBD2,TGTGCCAGCTCACCACCGACTAGCGGGAGGAACGAGCAGTACTTC,CASSPPTSGRNEQYF
TRBV6-5,17,many,TRBJ2-1,TRBD2,TGTGCCAGCAGTGCCGGGACTAGCGGGCTCTCCTACAATGAGCAGTTCTTC,CASSAGTSGLSYNEQFF
TRBV20-1,14,many,TRBJ2-1,.,TGCAGTGCCCATGGGCTAGCTATCTACAATGAGCAGTTCTTC,CSAHGLAIYNEQFF
TRBV20-1,12,many,TRBJ2-3,TRBD1,TGCAGTGCGCGACAGGGGGGAGATACGCAGTATTTT,CSARQGGDTQYF
TRBV5-1,12,many,TRBJ2-3,.,TGCGCCAGCAGCCCAGTGGGAGATACGCAGTATTTT,CASSPVGDTQYF